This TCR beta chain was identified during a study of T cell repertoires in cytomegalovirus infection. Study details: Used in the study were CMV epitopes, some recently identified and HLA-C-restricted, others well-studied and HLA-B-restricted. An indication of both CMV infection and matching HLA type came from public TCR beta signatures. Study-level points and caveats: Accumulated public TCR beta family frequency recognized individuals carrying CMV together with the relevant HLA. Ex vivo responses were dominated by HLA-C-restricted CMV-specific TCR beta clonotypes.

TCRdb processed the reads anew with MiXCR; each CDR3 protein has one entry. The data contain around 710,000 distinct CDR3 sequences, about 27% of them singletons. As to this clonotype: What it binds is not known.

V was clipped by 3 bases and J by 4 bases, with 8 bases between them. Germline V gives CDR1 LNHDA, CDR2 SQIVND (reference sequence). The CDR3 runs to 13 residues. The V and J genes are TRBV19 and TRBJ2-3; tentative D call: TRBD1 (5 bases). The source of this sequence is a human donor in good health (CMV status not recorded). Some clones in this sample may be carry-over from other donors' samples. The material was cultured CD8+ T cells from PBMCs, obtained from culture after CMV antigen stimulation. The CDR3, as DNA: TGTGCCAGTAGTATGGGGCCGGCAGATACGCAGTATTTT. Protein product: CASSMGPADTQYF. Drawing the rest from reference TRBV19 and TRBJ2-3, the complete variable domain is DGGITQSPKYLFRKEGQNVTLSCEQNLNHDAMYWYRQDPGQGLRLIYYSQIVNDFQKGDIAEGYSVSREKKESFPLTVTSAQKNPTAFYLCASSMGPADTQYFGPGTRLTVL.